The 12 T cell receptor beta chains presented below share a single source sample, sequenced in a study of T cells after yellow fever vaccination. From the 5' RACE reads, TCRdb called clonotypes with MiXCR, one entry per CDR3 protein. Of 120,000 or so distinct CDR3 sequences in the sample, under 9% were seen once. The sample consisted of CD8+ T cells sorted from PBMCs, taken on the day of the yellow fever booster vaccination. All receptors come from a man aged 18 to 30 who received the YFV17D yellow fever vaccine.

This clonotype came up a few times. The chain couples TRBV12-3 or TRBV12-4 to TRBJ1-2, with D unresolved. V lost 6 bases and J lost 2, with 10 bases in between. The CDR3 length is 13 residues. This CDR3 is CASSLDGNYGYTF. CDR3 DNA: TGTGCCAGCAGCCTCGACGGGAACTATGGCTACACCTTC.

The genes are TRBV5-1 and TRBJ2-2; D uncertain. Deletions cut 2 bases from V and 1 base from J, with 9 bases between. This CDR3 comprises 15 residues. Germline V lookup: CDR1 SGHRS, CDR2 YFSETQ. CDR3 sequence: CASSFETLNTGELFF. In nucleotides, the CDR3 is TGCGCCAGCAGCTTCGAAACCCTGAACACCGGGGAGCTGTTTTTT.

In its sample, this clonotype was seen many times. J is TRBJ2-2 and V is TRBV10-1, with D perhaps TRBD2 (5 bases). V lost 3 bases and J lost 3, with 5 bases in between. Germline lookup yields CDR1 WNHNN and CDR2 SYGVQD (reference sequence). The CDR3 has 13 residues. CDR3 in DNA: TGCGCCAGCAGTGACGGGGACACCGGGGAGCTGTTTTTT. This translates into CASSDGDTGELFF.

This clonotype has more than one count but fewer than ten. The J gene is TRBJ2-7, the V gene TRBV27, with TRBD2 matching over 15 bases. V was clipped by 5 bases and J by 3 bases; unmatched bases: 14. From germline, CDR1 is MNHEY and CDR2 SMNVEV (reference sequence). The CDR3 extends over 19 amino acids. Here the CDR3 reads CASSPPGGLAGGNDYEQYF. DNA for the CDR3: TGTGCCAGCAGTCCACCAGGGGGACTAGCGGGGGGTAATGACTACGAGCAGTACTTC.

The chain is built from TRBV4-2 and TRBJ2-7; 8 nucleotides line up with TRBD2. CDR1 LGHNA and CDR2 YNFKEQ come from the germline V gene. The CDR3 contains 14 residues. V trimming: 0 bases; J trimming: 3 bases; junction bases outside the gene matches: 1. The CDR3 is CASSQDGGGYEQYV. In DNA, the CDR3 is TGTGCCAGCAGCCAAGACGGGGGGGGCTACGAGCAGTACGTC.

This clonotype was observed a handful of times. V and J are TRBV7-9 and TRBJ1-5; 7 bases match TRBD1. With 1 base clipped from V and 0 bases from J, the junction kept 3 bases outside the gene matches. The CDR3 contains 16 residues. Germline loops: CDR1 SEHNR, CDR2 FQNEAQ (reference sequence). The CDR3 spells CASSLGTGDSNQPQHF. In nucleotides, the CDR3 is TGTGCCAGCAGCTTAGGGACAGGTGATAGCAATCAGCCCCAGCATTTT.

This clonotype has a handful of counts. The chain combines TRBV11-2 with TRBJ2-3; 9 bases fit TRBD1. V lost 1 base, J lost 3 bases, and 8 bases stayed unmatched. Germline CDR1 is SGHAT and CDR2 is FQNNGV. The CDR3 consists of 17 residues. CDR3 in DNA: TGTGCCAGCAGCTTAGGGAGGACAGGGGTGGCGACAGATACGCAGTATTTT. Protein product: CASSLGRTGVATDTQYF.

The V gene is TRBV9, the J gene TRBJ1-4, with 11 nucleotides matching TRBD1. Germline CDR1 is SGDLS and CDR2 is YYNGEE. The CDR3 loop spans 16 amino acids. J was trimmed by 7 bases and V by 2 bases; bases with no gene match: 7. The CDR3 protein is CASSVRGQGAGEKLFF. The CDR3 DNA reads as TGTGCCAGCAGCGTCAGAGGACAGGGGGCCGGTGAAAAACTGTTTTTT. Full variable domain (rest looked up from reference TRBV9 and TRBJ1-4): DSGVTQTPKHLITATGQRVTLRCSPRSGDLSVYWYQQSLDQGLQFLIQYYNGEERAKGNILERFSAQQFPDLHSELNLSSLELGDSALYFCASSVRGQGAGEKLFFGSGTQLSVL.

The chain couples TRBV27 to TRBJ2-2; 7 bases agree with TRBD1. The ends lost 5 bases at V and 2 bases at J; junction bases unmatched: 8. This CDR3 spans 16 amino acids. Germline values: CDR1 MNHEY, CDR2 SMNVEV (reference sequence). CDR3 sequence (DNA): TGTGCCAGCAGTCCCATCGACAGGGTTAACACCGGGGAGCTGTTTTTT. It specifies CASSPIDRVNTGELFF.

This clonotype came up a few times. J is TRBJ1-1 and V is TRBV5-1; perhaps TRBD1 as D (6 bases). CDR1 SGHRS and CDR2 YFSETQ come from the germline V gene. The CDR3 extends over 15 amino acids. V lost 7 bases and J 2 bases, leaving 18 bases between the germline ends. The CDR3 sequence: CASRIRGAGNTEAFF. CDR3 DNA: TGCGCCAGCCGAATCCGGGGGGCTGGAAACACTGAAGCTTTCTTT.

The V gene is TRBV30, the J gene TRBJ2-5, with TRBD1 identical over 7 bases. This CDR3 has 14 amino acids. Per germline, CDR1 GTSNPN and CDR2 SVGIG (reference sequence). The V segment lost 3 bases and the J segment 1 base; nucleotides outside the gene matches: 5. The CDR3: CAWRCDRAQETQYF. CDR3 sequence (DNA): TGTGCCTGGAGGTGCGACAGGGCCCAAGAGACCCAGTACTTC.

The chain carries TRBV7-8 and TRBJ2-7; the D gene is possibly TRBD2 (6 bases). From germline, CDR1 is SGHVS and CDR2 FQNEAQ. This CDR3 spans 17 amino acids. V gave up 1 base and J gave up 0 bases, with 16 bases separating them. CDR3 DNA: TGTGCCAGCAGCTTAGGGGGGAGGTGGGGTTCCTCCTACGAGCAGTACTTC. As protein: CASSLGGRWGSSYEQYF.